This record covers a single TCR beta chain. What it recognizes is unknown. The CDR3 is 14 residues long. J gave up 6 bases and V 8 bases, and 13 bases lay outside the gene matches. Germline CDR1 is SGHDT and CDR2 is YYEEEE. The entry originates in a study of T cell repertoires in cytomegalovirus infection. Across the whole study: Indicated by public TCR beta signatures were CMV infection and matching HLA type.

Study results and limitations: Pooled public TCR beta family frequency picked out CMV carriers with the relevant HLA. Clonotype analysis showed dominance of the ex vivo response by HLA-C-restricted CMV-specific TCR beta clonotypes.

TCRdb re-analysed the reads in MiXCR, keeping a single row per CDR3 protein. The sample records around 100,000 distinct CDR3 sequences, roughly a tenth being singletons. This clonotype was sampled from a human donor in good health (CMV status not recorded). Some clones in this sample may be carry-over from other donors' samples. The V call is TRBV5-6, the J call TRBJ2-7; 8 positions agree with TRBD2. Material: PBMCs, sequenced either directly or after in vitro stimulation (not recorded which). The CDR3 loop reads CASRPSGYPSEQYV. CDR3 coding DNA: TGTGCCAGTAGGCCTAGCGGGTATCCGAGCGAGCAGTACGTC.